This record looks at one TCR beta chain sequence and its context. V lost 7 bases to trimming and J lost 4 bases; unmatched junction nucleotides: 9. This CDR3 is 13 amino acids long. Germline lookup yields CDR1 SQVTM and CDR2 ANQGSEA. This sample is drawn from a study of blood T cell repertoires in COVID-19. At the level of the study: Acute and convalescent COVID-19 specimens originated in the United States, Italy and Spain. PBMCs, B-cell-depleted T cells, or T cells were the source of the cDNA or gDNA that made up the material.

Study processing details: Reference gene primer amplification gave nucleated cell count estimates. The method was immunoSEQ multiplex PCR; TCRdb's version includes in-frame clones alone and lacks a portion of them. V and J calls and clone size follow that table, whereas D and trimming were derived from the DNA. The repertoire holds about 190,000 clones, approximately 86% seen once, with around 1.1% in the top ten. The specimen sequenced was peripheral blood. The chain employs TRBV29-1 and TRBJ1-1; TRBD1 aligns across 7 bases. This clonotype was obtained from a man aged 30 to 45 with acute or convalescent COVID-19. The CDR3: CSADYRGGTEAFF. As DNA, the CDR3 is TGCAGCGCTGATTACAGGGGAGGCACTGAAGCTTTCTTT.